This entry lists 27 T cell receptor beta chains sequenced from one sample in a study of early T cells in non-severe SARS-CoV-2 infection. TCRdb independently ran MiXCR on the 5' RACE reads; one entry per CDR3 protein. This table has 25,000 to 35,000 distinct CDR3 sequences, approximately 6% appearing once. Sequencing was done on a sample of whole blood. The receptors shown here come from an adult who was a healthcare worker with PCR-confirmed SARS-CoV-2 infection or an uninfected control (not recorded which).

This clonotype was observed at least ten times. The rearrangement uses TRBV24-1 and TRBJ2-3; D is unclear. The CDR3 loop spans 14 amino acids. Germline V gene data show CDR1 as KGHDR and CDR2 as SFDVKD. Deletions cut 2 bases from V and 0 bases from J, with 5 bases between. CDR3 nucleotide sequence: TGTGCCACCAGTGATTGGCGGAGCACAGATACGCAGTATTTT. Its translation is CATSDWRSTDTQYF.

At least ten counts were recorded for this clonotype. V and J are TRBV9 and TRBJ2-3; 12 bases align to TRBD2. The CDR3 has 14 amino acids. Germline-derived CDR1 and CDR2 are SGDLS and YYNGEE. With 3 bases clipped from V and 12 bases from J, the junction kept 8 bases outside the gene matches. The CDR3 DNA is TGTGCCAGCAGCGCAGACGGACTAGCGGGATTACAGTATTTT. Its translation: CASSADGLAGLQYF. The full variable domain, in which reference TRBV9 and TRBJ2-3 provide the parts outside the CDR3, is DSGVTQTPKHLITATGQRVTLRCSPRSGDLSVYWYQQSLDQGLQFLIQYYNGEERAKGNILERFSAQQFPDLHSELNLSSLELGDSALYFCASSADGLAGLQYFGPGTRLTVL.

By sample fraction, this clonotype is medium-sized. The chain joins TRBV15 to TRBJ2-1; D is perhaps TRBD2 (6 bases). The V end was cut by 2 bases, the J end by 7 bases, with 12 bases between. The CDR3 extends over 14 amino acids. CDR1 is LNHNV, CDR2 YYDKDF, per germline (reference sequence). The CDR3 spells CATSRSGLMNEQFF. In DNA form, the CDR3 reads TGTGCCACCAGCAGATCGGGACTGATGAATGAGCAGTTCTTC.

This clonotype was picked up many times. The chain employs TRBV12-3 or TRBV12-4 and TRBJ2-1; 15 bases are shared with TRBD2. The CDR3 length is 15 residues. Trimming removed 6 bases from V and 7 bases from J; junction bases left unmatched: 4. The CDR3 protein is CASSPGLAGGNEQFF. In DNA form, the CDR3 reads TGTGCCAGCAGCCCGGGACTAGCGGGGGGAAATGAGCAGTTCTTC.

This clonotype was observed many times. CDR3 region: CASSSMSNQPQHF. In DNA form, the CDR3 reads TGTGCCAGCAGTTCGATGAGCAATCAGCCCCAGCATTTT. This rearrangement joins TRBV27 to TRBJ1-5; no definite D call. This CDR3 contains 13 residues. Per germline, CDR1 MNHEY and CDR2 SMNVEV (reference sequence). Trimming left V 4 bases short and J 1 base short, with 5 bases between.

This clonotype was counted ten times or more. The chain recombines TRBV12-3 or TRBV12-4 with TRBJ2-7; D tentatively reads TRBD1 or TRBD2 (6 bases each). The CDR3 is 11 amino acids. V was pared by 7 bases and J by 10 bases, with 14 bases between. The CDR3 loop reads CASTRGGPQYF. For the CDR3, the DNA is TGTGCCAGCACCCGAGGGGGGCCCCAGTACTTC.

This clonotype was seen ten or more times. The rearrangement uses TRBV12-3 or TRBV12-4 and TRBJ2-3; 7 nucleotides agree with TRBD1. After removal of 5 bases from V and 1 base from J, the junction contained 6 bases not matched to a gene. CDR3 length equals 15 residues. Here the CDR3 DNA reads TGTGCCAGCAGTGCCCTAACAGGGGGCACAGATACGCAGTATTTT. Its protein is CASSALTGGTDTQYF.

This clonotype was found many times. The rearrangement uses TRBV6-1 and TRBJ1-2; 10 bases map to TRBD1. CDR1 and CDR2 (germline): MNHNS, SASEGT. The V segment lost 4 bases and the J segment 4 bases; nucleotides outside the gene matches: 6. The CDR3 covers 15 residues. Here the CDR3 reads CASSGDRGWGYGYTF. CDR3 DNA sequence: TGTGCCAGCAGTGGGGACAGGGGCTGGGGCTATGGCTACACCTTC.

This clonotype was detected many times. The J gene is TRBJ2-2, the V gene TRBV5-1, with 9 positions matching TRBD2. The germline CDR1 and CDR2 sequences are SGHRS and YFSETQ. This CDR3 region has 18 residues. V lost 0 bases and J lost 3; bases outside the gene matches: 9. DNA for the CDR3: TGCGCCAGCAGCTTGGCCGCCGCTAGCGGGGTAGACACCGGGGAGCTGTTTTTT. The encoded protein is CASSLAAASGVDTGELFF. Based on the CDR3 plus reference TRBV5-1 and TRBJ2-2, the full variable domain is KAGVTQTPRYLIKTRGQQVTLSCSPISGHRSVSWYQQTPGQGLQFLFEYFSETQRNKGNFPGRFSGRQFSNSRSEMNVSTLELGDSALYLCASSLAAASGVDTGELFFGEGSRLTVL.

The chain joins TRBV11-2 to TRBJ2-7, with TRBD1 matching 9 bases. Germline CDR1 reads SGHAT; CDR2 reads FQNNGV. Trimming took 5 bases from V and 3 from J; bases not matched to a gene: 2. The CDR3 is made up of 13 amino acids. CDR3 sequence: CASSRDRVYEQYF. Written as DNA, the CDR3 is TGTGCCAGCAGCAGGGACAGGGTCTACGAGCAGTACTTC.

This chain uses TRBV14 with TRBJ1-1, with no clear D. V was pared by 7 bases and J by 2 bases, with 20 bases between. This CDR3 has 16 amino acids. CDR1 and CDR2 (germline): SGHDN, FVKESK. The CDR3 nucleotides read TGTGCCAGCACCCCCGTATTTTGGACCGGCAACACTGAAGCTTTCTTT. Translating it yields CASTPVFWTGNTEAFF.

This clonotype appeared many times. This chain uses TRBV11-2 with TRBJ2-2; D unresolved. The CDR3 extends over 13 amino acids. V was shortened by 3 bases and J by 4 bases, with 6 bases between the two germline ends. Germline CDR1 and CDR2: SGHAT and FQNNGV. The DNA for the CDR3 is TGTGCCAGCAGCTTTGGGGTCACCGGGGAGCTGTTTTTT. Translating gives CASSFGVTGELFF. The whole variable domain, remainder taken from reference TRBV11-2 and TRBJ2-2, is EAGVAQSPRYKIIEKRQSVAFWCNPISGHATLYWYQQILGQGPKLLIQFQNNGVVDDSQLPKDRFSAERLKGVDSTLKIQPAKLEDSAVYLCASSFGVTGELFFGEGSRLTVL.

This clonotype was seen many times. The rearrangement joins TRBV20-1 to TRBJ2-2; D possibly corresponds to TRBD2 (6 bases). The CDR3 spans 13 residues. With 5 bases removed from V and 5 bases from J, the gap between germline ends came to 12 bases. Germline CDR1 is DFQATT and CDR2 is SNEGSKA (reference sequence). The CDR3: CSARAGGTGELFF. The CDR3 region has the DNA TGCAGTGCTCGGGCCGGGGGTACCGGGGAGCTGTTTTTT.

The table lists this clonotype with many counts. The chain couples TRBV4-1 to TRBJ1-5; D ambiguous. The CDR3 has 17 amino acids. The germline gives CDR1 MGHRA, CDR2 YSYEKL. V was clipped by 0 bases and J by 6 bases, with 18 bases between them. The CDR3 DNA is TGCGCCAGCAGCCAAGATGGGCAGAGCAGCCAAACTCAGCCCCAGCATTTT. Translated, it gives CASSQDGQSSQTQPQHF.

The table lists this clonotype with a few counts. The CDR3 DNA reads as TGTGCCAGCAGCCAAGGATGGGACGGCTTTTTAGATACGCAGTATTTT. It codes for CASSQGWDGFLDTQYF. The chain links TRBV3-1 to TRBJ2-3; D may be TRBD1 or TRBD2 (5 bases each). The CDR3 extends over 16 amino acids. Germline-derived CDR1 and CDR2 are LGHDT and YNNKEL (reference sequence). The V end lost 1 base, the J end lost 5 bases, and 16 bases lay between the germline ends.

This clonotype was seen at least ten times. The rearrangement links TRBV23-1 to TRBJ2-7, with 8 nucleotides matching TRBD1. TRBV23-1 belongs to the ORF category, with a function that is uncertain. V trimming: 6 bases; J trimming: 6 bases; junction bases outside the gene matches: 1. The length of the CDR3 is 11 residues. In DNA, the CDR3 is TGCGCCAGCAGGGGGACAGGCGAGCAGTACTTC. Translated, it gives CASRGTGEQYF.

The table lists this clonotype with many counts. The chain has TRBV7-9 and TRBJ2-5; no clear D. V lost 5 bases, J lost 1 base, and 8 bases lay in between. CDR3 size: 13 residues. Germline lookup yields CDR1 SEHNR and CDR2 FQNEAQ (reference sequence). For the CDR3, the DNA is TGTGCCAGCAGCCTCCCCCCCCAAGAGACCCAGTACTTC. It is translated as CASSLPPQETQYF. The full variable domain, its missing parts supplied by reference TRBV7-9 and TRBJ2-5, is DTGVSQNPRHKITKRGQNVTFRCDPISEHNRLYWYRQTLGQGPEFLTYFQNEAQLEKSRLLSDRFSAERPKGSFSTLEIQRTEQGDSAMYLCASSLPPQETQYFGPGTRLLVL.

Only a few counts were recorded for this clonotype. This CDR3 is CASSEAFGRGRRTDTQYF. The CDR3 DNA is TGTGCCAGCAGTGAAGCGTTCGGGCGGGGCCGCCGCACAGATACGCAGTATTTT. This chain links TRBV6-1 with TRBJ2-3; maybe TRBD2 (6 bases). The length of the CDR3 is 18 residues. Deletions cut 0 bases from V and 1 base from J, with 17 bases between. Germline lookup yields CDR1 MNHNS and CDR2 SASEGT.

This clonotype came up many times. The J gene is TRBJ1-6, the V gene TRBV11-2; D not certain. Germline lookup yields CDR1 SGHAT and CDR2 FQNNGV. V was shortened by 0 bases and J by 5 bases, with 8 bases between the two germline ends. This CDR3 is 15 amino acids long. The CDR3 loop reads CASSLEPGHNSPLHF. CDR3 DNA sequence: TGTGCCAGCAGCTTAGAGCCGGGCCATAATTCACCCCTCCACTTT.

This clonotype was seen ten or more times. V is TRBV13 and J is TRBJ2-7; D unresolved. V shed 5 bases and J shed 2 bases, with 10 bases lying between them. Germline V CDR1 and CDR2: PRHDT, FYEKMQ (reference sequence). The CDR3 covers 13 residues. CDR3 amino acids: CASSPANPYEQYF. In DNA form, the CDR3 reads TGTGCCAGCAGCCCGGCGAATCCCTACGAGCAGTACTTC.

In this sample, this clonotype turned up many times. The rearrangement joins TRBV7-2 to TRBJ1-5, with D possibly matching TRBD1 (6 bases). Germline V CDR1 and CDR2: SGHTA, FQGNSA. The germline V and J ends were trimmed by 0 bases and 7 bases, with 16 bases remaining between them. This CDR3 is 16 amino acids long. CDR3: CASSLADRTGLQPQHF. Here the CDR3 DNA reads TGTGCCAGCAGCTTAGCGGACCGCACAGGGCTACAGCCCCAGCATTTT.

This clonotype occurred many times. The rearrangement uses TRBV7-9 and TRBJ2-3, with D possibly being TRBD1 (7 bases). The CDR3 contains 13 residues. Trimming left V 4 bases short and J 11 bases short, with 16 bases between. Looked up from germline, CDR1 is SEHNR and CDR2 is FQNEAQ (reference sequence). The CDR3 nucleotides read TGTGCCAGCAGCTCCAGGGGGGCAGATGAGCAGTATTTT. Its protein is CASSSRGADEQYF. Full variable domain (outside the CDR3, taken from reference TRBV7-9 and TRBJ2-3): DTGVSQNPRHKITKRGQNVTFRCDPISEHNRLYWYRQTLGQGPEFLTYFQNEAQLEKSRLLSDRFSAERPKGSFSTLEIQRTEQGDSAMYLCASSSRGADEQYFGPGTRLTVL.

This clonotype was detected ten times or more. J is TRBJ1-1 and V is TRBV7-9; 11 bases agree with TRBD1. With 5 bases clipped from V and 1 base from J, the junction kept 6 bases outside the gene matches. The germline gives CDR1 SEHNR, CDR2 FQNEAQ (reference sequence). The CDR3 extends over 16 amino acids. The CDR3, as DNA: TGTGCCAGCAGCACTTGGACAGGGGGCAGGAACACTGAAGCTTTCTTT. Protein product: CASSTWTGGRNTEAFF.

This clonotype was recorded at least ten times. The V and J genes are TRBV12-3 or TRBV12-4 and TRBJ1-3; D remains unclear. Trimming removed 5 bases at V and 3 bases at J, with 5 bases between. This CDR3 region has 12 residues. The CDR3 nucleotides are TGTGCCAGCAGTCTAGGTGGAAACACCATATATTTT. It is translated as CASSLGGNTIYF.

This clonotype was seen repeatedly, ten times or more. This rearrangement joins TRBV12-3 or TRBV12-4 to TRBJ2-7; D is uncertain. Between the trimmed V and J ends, which lost 6 bases and 6 bases, there was a span of 9 bases. This CDR3 is 11 amino acids long. CDR3 sequence: CASSPSFEQYF. The CDR3 DNA reads as TGTGCCAGCAGCCCCAGTTTCGAGCAGTACTTC.

This clonotype was found many times. The chain joins TRBV5-6 to TRBJ2-1, with 7 bases matching TRBD2. The CDR3 is 12 amino acids. Losses at the gene ends were 4 bases for V and 13 bases for J; bases not matched to a gene: 8. Looked up from germline, CDR1 is SGHDT and CDR2 is YYEEEE. In nucleotides, the CDR3 is TGTGCCAGCAGCCGGACTAGTCGGGACCAGTTCTTC. Encoded protein: CASSRTSRDQFF.

In its sample, this clonotype was seen a few times. V is TRBV7-2 and J is TRBJ2-1, with TRBD1 identical over 9 bases. V lost 8 bases and J lost 3; bases outside the gene matches: 5. CDR1 and CDR2 from the germline V gene are SGHTA and FQGNSA. This CDR3 spans 14 amino acids. The CDR3 coding sequence is TGTGCCAGCGAGACAGGGGGAGGCTACAATGAGCAGTTCTTC. Encoded protein: CASETGGGYNEQFF.